A single sample gave rise to the 18 T cell receptor beta chains below, sequenced in a study of T cells in Graves' hyperthyroidism and ophthalmopathy. Template material for amplifying TCR beta CDR3 regions consisted of RNA transcripts. HTBI primers drove first-round RT-PCR of the TCR CDR3. TCRdb used MiXCR to reprocess the multiplex PCR reads, holding one entry per CDR3 protein. The sample has about 710,000 distinct CDR3 sequences, around 17% seen once. Sequencing was carried out using blood. The receptor set was obtained from a man younger than 35 with Graves' hyperthyroidism.

This clonotype was observed many times. The gene calls are TRBV11-3 and TRBJ1-1; D call uncertain. Trimming left V 4 bases short and J 1 base short, with 10 bases between. This CDR3 region has 14 residues. Germline CDR1 reads SGHNT; CDR2 reads YENEEA. DNA for the CDR3: TGTGCCAGCAGCTGGTCGGGCCGGAACACTGAAGCTTTCTTT. Protein sequence: CASSWSGRNTEAFF.

The chain joins TRBV19 to TRBJ2-1, with 9 bases identical to TRBD2. CDR3 length: 16 amino acids. V was clipped by 4 bases and J by 4 bases; unmatched bases: 8. CDR1 LNHDA and CDR2 SQIVND come from the germline V gene (reference sequence). CDR3 sequence reads: CASSTKPGLAYNEQFF. The CDR3 DNA sequence: TGTGCCAGTAGTACTAAACCGGGACTAGCTTACAATGAGCAGTTCTTC.

The chain has TRBV7-9 and TRBJ2-7, with D maybe TRBD1 (6 bases). V dropped 5 bases and J dropped 2 bases, with 10 bases sitting between them. This CDR3 has 13 amino acids. From germline, CDR1 is SEHNR and CDR2 FQNEAQ (reference sequence). CDR3 DNA sequence: TGTGCCAGCAGCGCCCGACAGGCCTACGAGCAGTACTTC. Translation: CASSARQAYEQYF.

This clonotype was detected many times. The chain recombines TRBV2 with TRBJ2-7, with unresolved D. The CDR3 is 13 amino acids. Germline V lookup: CDR1 SNHLY, CDR2 FYNNEI. The V end lost 4 bases, the J end lost 6 bases, and 13 bases lay between the germline ends. As DNA, the CDR3 is TGTGCCAGCAGTGCTTCTTTTTCGGGCGAGCAGTACTTC. It encodes CASSASFSGEQYF.

The genes are TRBV18 and TRBJ1-6; unclear D gene. The germline V gene has CDR1 KGHSH and CDR2 LQKENI. The germline V and J ends were trimmed by 4 bases and 8 bases, with 15 bases remaining between them. This CDR3 is 15 amino acids long. The CDR3 nucleotides are TGTGCCAGCTCACTTTTAAGGGAACGGGATTCACCCCTCCACTTT. This translates into CASSLLRERDSPLHF.

This clonotype has just a few counts. The CDR3 region is CASSLQGMDGLYEKLFF. The DNA for the CDR3 is TGTGCCAGCAGCTTACAGGGAATGGATGGACTATATGAAAAACTGTTTTTT. V is TRBV7-9 and J is TRBJ1-4, with TRBD1 as a possible D gene (5 bases). Germline V CDR1 and CDR2: SEHNR, FQNEAQ (reference sequence). V was pared by 2 bases and J by 6 bases, with 19 bases between. The CDR3 totals 17 residues.

The chain joins TRBV24-1 to TRBJ1-2, with 8 bases aligning to TRBD1. The length of the CDR3 is 12 residues. The junction had 5 bases not matched to a gene; V was cut back by 11 bases and J by 4 bases. Germline V lookup: CDR1 KGHDR, CDR2 SFDVKD. CDR3 sequence (DNA): TGTGCCATCGCCGGACAGGGCTATGGCTACACCTTC. Translated, it gives CAIAGQGYGYTF.

This clonotype has only a few counts. The genes are TRBV12-3 or TRBV12-4 and TRBJ2-5; D unclear. Deletions cut 7 bases from V and 5 bases from J, with 11 bases between. The CDR3 consists of 12 residues. The CDR3 DNA follows: TGTGCCAGCACCTCGGGTGGCGAGACCCAGTACTTC. Encoded protein: CASTSGGETQYF.

This chain uses TRBV13 with TRBJ2-7; TRBD2 is a possible D gene (5 bases). Trimming stripped 1 base from V and 7 bases from J, with 20 bases between. The CDR3 runs 16 residues. Per the germline V gene, CDR1 is PRHDT and CDR2 is FYEKMQ (reference sequence). The DNA of the CDR3 is TGTGCCAGCAGCTTAGAAGGAGGTGGGAGTGGGAGAGAGCAGTACTTC. Residues: CASSLEGGGSGREQYF.

The sample holds a few counts of this clonotype. The CDR3 DNA reads TGTGCCAGCAGACGAGGACTAGCGGACACCGGGGAGCTGTTTTTT. It yields the protein CASRRGLADTGELFF. The chain uses TRBV3-1 and TRBJ2-2; 10 bases are shared with TRBD2. V lost 6 bases to trimming and J lost 3 bases; unmatched junction nucleotides: 4. This CDR3 region has 15 residues. Germline loops: CDR1 LGHDT, CDR2 YNNKEL (reference sequence). The variable domain in full, completed from reference TRBV3-1 and TRBJ2-2, reads DTAVSQTPKYLVTQMGNDKSIKCEQNLGHDTMYWYKQDSKKFLKIMFSYNNKELIINETVPNRFSPKSPDKAHLNLHINSLELGDSAVYFCASRRGLADTGELFFGEGSRLTVL.

The V call is TRBV2, the J call TRBJ2-4, with 7 bases matching TRBD1. V lost 6 bases to trimming and J lost 5 bases; unmatched junction nucleotides: 10. CDR3 size: 15 residues. Germline values: CDR1 SNHLY, CDR2 FYNNEI. CDR3 in DNA: TGTGCCAGCAGCCGGCCCCAGGGGGTAGAAAACATTCAGTACTTC. It specifies CASSRPQGVENIQYF.

This clonotype was detected only a few times. The chain is built from TRBV27 and TRBJ2-1; 10 bases line up with TRBD2. CDR3 length: 14 residues. The germline V gene encodes CDR1 MNHEY and CDR2 SMNVEV (reference sequence). Unmatched junction bases numbered 8, after V lost 5 bases and J lost 10 bases. The CDR3 region has the DNA TGTGCCAGCAGTCCCGTCGTAGCGGGAGGAGAGCAGTTCTTC. Translation gives CASSPVVAGGEQFF.

This clonotype was seen only a few times. The J gene is TRBJ1-5, the V gene TRBV27, with D perhaps matching TRBD1 (6 bases). The V gene lost 6 bases and the J gene lost 7 bases, with 22 bases spanning the gap. The CDR3 has 16 residues. Germline-derived CDR1 and CDR2 are MNHEY and SMNVEV (reference sequence). The CDR3 nucleotides read TGTGCCAGCAGCAGGTCGGGTAGGCAGGGGCAGCAGCCCCAGCATTTT. This sequence encodes CASSRSGRQGQQPQHF.

This clonotype was observed at least ten times. CDR3 in DNA: TGTGCCAGCAGTTGGACAGGGACCATGAACACTGAAGCTTTCTTT. Protein product: CASSWTGTMNTEAFF. The V call is TRBV27, the J call TRBJ1-1; 8 bases fit TRBD1. Trimming at V came to 4 bases and at J to 0 bases, leaving 4 bases not matched to a gene. Germline CDR1 is MNHEY and CDR2 is SMNVEV (reference sequence). The CDR3 totals 15 residues.

This clonotype was counted many times. V is TRBV12-3 or TRBV12-4 and J is TRBJ1-2; 7 nucleotides line up with TRBD1. CDR3 length: 13 residues. V lost 5 bases and J lost 4; bases outside the gene matches: 4. CDR3 region: CASSTRTGYGYTF. The CDR3 coding sequence is TGTGCCAGCAGTACCCGGACAGGCTATGGCTACACCTTC.

The CDR3 loop reads CASRLHGLAGVRTGELFF. The CDR3 coding sequence is TGCGCCAGCAGACTACATGGACTAGCGGGAGTAAGGACCGGGGAGCTGTTTTTT. The rearrangement joins TRBV4-3 to TRBJ2-2; 13 bases align to TRBD2. V lost 6 bases, J lost 5 bases, and 12 bases stayed unmatched. Germline assignment: CDR1 LGHNA and CDR2 YSLEER. The CDR3 length is 18 residues.

The V gene is TRBV7-6, the J gene TRBJ2-7; TRBD1 matches at 7 bases. V lost 3 bases, J lost 6 bases, and 14 bases stayed unmatched. This CDR3 has 16 residues. CDR1 SGHVS and CDR2 FNYEAQ come from the germline V gene. CDR3 DNA: TGTGCCAGCAGCTTGAGGGTCCGGGACAGTCCTCTCGAGCAGTACTTC. Amino acids: CASSLRVRDSPLEQYF.

This clonotype came up once. The chain carries TRBV13 and TRBJ2-2, with TRBD2 identical over 9 bases. The junction had 10 bases not matched to a gene; V was cut back by 5 bases and J by 0 bases. Germline lookup yields CDR1 PRHDT and CDR2 FYEKMQ (reference sequence). The CDR3 totals 18 residues. The CDR3 loop reads CASSPGLREGPNTGELFF. The CDR3 region has the DNA TGTGCCAGCAGCCCAGGTCTGCGGGAGGGCCCGAACACCGGGGAGCTGTTTTTT.